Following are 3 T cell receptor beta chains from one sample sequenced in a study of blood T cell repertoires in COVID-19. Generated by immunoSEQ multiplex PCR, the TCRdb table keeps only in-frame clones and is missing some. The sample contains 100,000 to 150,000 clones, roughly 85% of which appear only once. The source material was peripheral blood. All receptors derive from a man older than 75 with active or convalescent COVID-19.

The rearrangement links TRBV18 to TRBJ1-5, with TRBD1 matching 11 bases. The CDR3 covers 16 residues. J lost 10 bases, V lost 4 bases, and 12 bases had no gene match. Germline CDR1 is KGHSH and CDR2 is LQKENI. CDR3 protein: CASSLSGQGEWVPQHF. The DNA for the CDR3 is TGTGCCAGCTCACTCTCGGGACAGGGGGAATGGGTCCCCCAGCATTTT.

This CDR3 reads CASSPLTGNSNYGYTF. CDR3 nucleotides: TGTGCCAGCAGCCCCTTGACGGGAAATTCAAACTATGGCTACACCTTC. The rearrangement joins TRBV5-6 to TRBJ1-2; D remains unclear. Trimming took 4 bases from V and 2 from J, leaving 18 bases between them. Per the germline V gene, CDR1 is SGHDT and CDR2 is YYEEEE. CDR3 length: 16 residues.

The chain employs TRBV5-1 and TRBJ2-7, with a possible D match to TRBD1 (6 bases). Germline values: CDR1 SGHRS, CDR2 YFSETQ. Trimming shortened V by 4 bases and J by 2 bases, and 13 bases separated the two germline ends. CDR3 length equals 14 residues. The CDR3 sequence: CASSRMGDTYEQYF. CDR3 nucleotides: TGCGCCAGCAGCCGGATGGGGGACACCTACGAGCAGTACTTC.